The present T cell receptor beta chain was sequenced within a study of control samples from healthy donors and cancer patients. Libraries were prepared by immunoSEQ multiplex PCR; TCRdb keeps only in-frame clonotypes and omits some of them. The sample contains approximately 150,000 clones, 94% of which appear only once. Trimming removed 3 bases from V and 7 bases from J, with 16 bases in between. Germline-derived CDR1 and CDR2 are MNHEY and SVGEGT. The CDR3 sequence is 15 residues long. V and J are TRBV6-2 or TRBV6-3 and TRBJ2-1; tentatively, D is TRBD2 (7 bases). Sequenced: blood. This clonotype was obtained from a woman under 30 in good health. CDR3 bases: TGTGCCAGCAGTTATTCGAGGGGGGGTCGAAATGAGCAGTTCTTC. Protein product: CASSYSRGGRNEQFF.